This section outlines one T cell receptor (beta chain) sequence together with its context. Its cognate antigen is unknown. This record belongs to a study of T cell responses to AZD1222 COVID-19 vaccine. The study, taken as a whole, reports: Two doses of AZD1222 preceded a rise in Spike-specific TCR breadth and depth. The donors showed a predominance of white British ancestry and of females, with possible underestimation of clonal diversity. Nearly half of unique spike-specific TCRs reportedly avoided B.1.351 and B.1.1.7 mutated regions.

TCRdb's table, derived via immunoSEQ multiplex PCR, lists solely in-frame clones and lacks some. The table has around 200,000 clones, 90% to 95% seen once. Looked up from germline, CDR1 is LGHNA and CDR2 is YSLEER. CDR3 length equals 19 residues. V lost 3 bases, J lost 0 bases, and 12 bases stayed unmatched. The V call is TRBV4-3, the J call TRBJ1-3; 9 nucleotides agree with TRBD1. This specimen was peripheral blood, taken 28 days after the second AZD1222 dose. This receptor was obtained from an adult who received the AZD1222 COVID-19 vaccine. As DNA, the CDR3 is TGCGCCAGCAGCCACCTCGCCGGGACAGGGATAATCTCTGGAAACACCATATATTTT. Its translation is CASSHLAGTGIISGNTIYF.